This T cell receptor (beta chain) was observed in a study of human T cells and chemical hapten exposure. A few counts support this clonotype. Trimming at V came to 0 bases and at J to 0 bases, leaving 4 bases not matched to a gene. The CDR3 consists of 18 residues. Looked up from germline, CDR1 is KGHSH and CDR2 is LQKENI. Documented time point: patch test 1, 2 weeks after DPC sensitization. Regarding treatment: therapeutic diphenylcyclopropenone sensitization with weekly scalp DPC. TCRdb recomputed calls from the RACE reads with MiXCR, one row per CDR3 protein. The data contain roughly 82,000 distinct CDR3 sequences, about an eighth of them singletons.

The receptor was isolated from a woman in her fifties or sixties with alopecia areata. Some clones in this sample may be carry-over from other donors' samples. The sequenced sample was whole blood, obtained in connection with sensitization to the hapten diphenylcyclopropenone (DPC). The chain has TRBV18 and TRBJ1-6; 8 bases line up with TRBD1. CDR3 protein: CASSPPTGEGSYNSPLHF. CDR3 coding DNA: TGTGCCAGCTCACCACCGACAGGGGAAGGCTCCTATAATTCACCCCTCCACTTT.